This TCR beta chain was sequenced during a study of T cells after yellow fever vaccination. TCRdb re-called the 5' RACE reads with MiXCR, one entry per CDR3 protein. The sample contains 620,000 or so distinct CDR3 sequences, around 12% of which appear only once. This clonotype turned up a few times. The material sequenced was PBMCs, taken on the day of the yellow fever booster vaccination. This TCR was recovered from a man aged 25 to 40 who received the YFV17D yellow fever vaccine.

The CDR3 here is CATSQNSGVRNEQFF. The CDR3 DNA follows: TGTGCCACCAGTCAGAACTCCGGTGTTCGCAATGAGCAGTTCTTC. The chain uses TRBV24-1 and TRBJ2-1; D not certain. Trimming took off 6 bases at V and 6 bases at J, with 17 bases between the two ends. CDR1 and CDR2 from the germline V gene are KGHDR and SFDVKD. The CDR3 covers 15 residues.